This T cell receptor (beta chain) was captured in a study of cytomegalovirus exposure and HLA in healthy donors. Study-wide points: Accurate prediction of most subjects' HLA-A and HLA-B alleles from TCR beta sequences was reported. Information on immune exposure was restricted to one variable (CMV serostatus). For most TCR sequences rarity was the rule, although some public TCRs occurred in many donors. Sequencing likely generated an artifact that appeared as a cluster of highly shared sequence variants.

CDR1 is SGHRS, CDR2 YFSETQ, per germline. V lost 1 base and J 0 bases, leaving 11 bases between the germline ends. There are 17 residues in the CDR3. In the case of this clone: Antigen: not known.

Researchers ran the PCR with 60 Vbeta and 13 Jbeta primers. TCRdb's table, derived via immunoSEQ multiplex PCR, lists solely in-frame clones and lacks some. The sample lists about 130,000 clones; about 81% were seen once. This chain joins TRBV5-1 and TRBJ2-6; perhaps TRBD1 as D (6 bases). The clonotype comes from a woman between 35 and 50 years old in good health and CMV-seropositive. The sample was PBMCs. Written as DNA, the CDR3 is TGCGCCAGCAGCTTGCGCCAGGGGCTCTCTGGGGCCAACGTCCTGACTTTC. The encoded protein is CASSLRQGLSGANVLTF. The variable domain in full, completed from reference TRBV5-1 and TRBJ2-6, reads KAGVTQTPRYLIKTRGQQVTLSCSPISGHRSVSWYQQTPGQGLQFLFEYFSETQRNKGNFPGRFSGRQFSNSRSEMNVSTLELGDSALYLCASSLRQGLSGANVLTFGAGSRLTVL.